Listed below are T cell receptor beta chains from one sample, sequenced in a study of T cells in Graves' hyperthyroidism and ophthalmopathy. TCRdb reprocessed the multiplex PCR reads with MiXCR, giving one entry per CDR3 protein. The table lists hundreds of thousands of distinct CDR3 sequences, 35% of them singletons, with around 29% in the top ten. The sample was blood. These receptors were taken from a woman aged 40 to 50 with Graves' hyperthyroidism. Each CDR3 is given with its conserved first and last residue.

TRBV11-2	TRBJ2-7	CASSLRQLWAGGYEQYF
TRBV10-3	TRBJ2-3	CAIRIATGTADTQYF
TRBV7-9	TRBJ1-5	CATGGDQPQHF
TRBV7-2	TRBJ1-2	CANSLRGADFYGYTF
TRBV7-9	TRBJ1-1	CASSLGSGVPDTEAFF
TRBV7-9	TRBJ2-7	CASSSDRTGPGFYEQYF
TRBV12-3/TRBV12-4	TRBJ1-5	CASSLRDRGNQPQHF
TRBV20-1	TRBJ2-5	CSARDWAGDMTQYF
TRBV6-6	TRBJ2-7	CASSWTSDIYEQYF
TRBV6-5	TRBJ1-2	CASSPTGQLMGGYTF
TRBV7-9	TRBJ1-6	CASNRAGQGGSPLHF
TRBV12-3/TRBV12-4	TRBJ1-5	CASSSTGSYQPQHF
TRBV7-9	TRBJ1-1	CASRDREGTEAFF
TRBV7-2	TRBJ2-5	CASSVSGGLQETQYF
TRBV2	TRBJ2-3	CASSESARTDTQYF
TRBV4-1	TRBJ2-6	CASSQEEAGGSGANVLTF
TRBV10-3	TRBJ2-7	CASSTEGTSGEYEQYF
TRBV6-5	TRBJ2-7	CASSPGQVAYEQYF
TRBV6-1	TRBJ1-3	CASSEDPRGGNTIYF
TRBV20-1	TRBJ2-7	CSASQTGRNEQYF
TRBV6-6	TRBJ1-2	CASSSQYGYTF
TRBV7-9	TRBJ1-3	CASSLAGTAGNTIYF
TRBV5-1	TRBJ2-7	CASSVSDRTYEQYF
TRBV6-1	TRBJ2-7	CASSPGQNYEQYF
TRBV29-1	TRBJ1-1	CSVETGGPEAFF